The sequence of this T cell receptor beta chain was determined in a study of high-grade serous ovarian cancer treatment subgroups. Tumor samples were taken before definitive surgery or chemotherapy. Assay used: immunoSEQ multiplex PCR; TCRdb lists only in-frame clones, some missing. The sample gives some 40,000 clones, 79% of which show up once; around 3.3% is in the top ten. This sequence originates from a human donor with high-grade serous ovarian cancer. The specimen was tumor tissue.

CDR3 in DNA: TGTGCCAGTAGTATAGATAAGGGGGACACCGGGGAGCTGTTTTTT. This sequence encodes CASSIDKGDTGELFF. V gene TRBV19 combines with J gene TRBJ2-2, with D perhaps matching TRBD1 (6 bases). V dropped 0 bases and J dropped 3 bases, with 8 bases sitting between them. Per the germline V gene, CDR1 is LNHDA and CDR2 is SQIVND (reference sequence). The CDR3 extends over 15 amino acids.